The TCR beta chain under discussion was sequenced for a study of sequential checkpoint blockade in melanoma. In the study overall: Each arm's sequence ended with maintenance nivolumab.

The CDR3 extends over 15 amino acids. Trimming left V 5 bases short and J 6 bases short, with 16 bases between. Germline assignment: CDR1 SEHNR and CDR2 FQNEAQ (reference sequence). Treatment noted: randomized to nivolumab then ipilimumab (arm A) or the reverse (arm B). TCRdb's copy holds only in-frame clones and misses some; the assay was immunoSEQ multiplex PCR. The sample contains some 11,000 clones, about 75% of which appear only once. The rearrangement uses TRBV7-9 and TRBJ2-2; TRBD2 is a possible D gene (6 bases). The sequence was obtained from a human donor with melanoma. The specimen comprised CD8+ T cells sorted from blood (inferred from file names), sampled from a patient given nivolumab and ipilimumab in sequence. The CDR3 bases are TGTGCCAGCAGCCTTGCGGGGAGTGGCCCCGGGGAGCTGTTTTTT. Protein: CASSLAGSGPGELFF.